The 10 T cell receptor beta chains in this list originate from one sample, sequenced in a study of control samples from healthy donors and cancer patients. The table came from immunoSEQ multiplex PCR; TCRdb's copy has only in-frame clones and leaves some out. This table holds about 190,000 clones, around 93% found once. The sequenced material came from blood. These receptor sequences come from a young man in good health.

This CDR3 reads CASSAPRGTEAFF. The CDR3, as DNA: TGTGCCAGCAGCGCCCCCAGGGGCACTGAAGCTTTCTTT. The chain uses TRBV6-5 and TRBJ1-1, with a possible D match to TRBD1 (6 bases). V shed 6 bases and J shed 4 bases, with 12 bases lying between them. The CDR3 spans 13 residues. CDR1 MNHEY and CDR2 SVGAGI come from the germline V gene.

This chain connects TRBV10-3 to TRBJ2-1, with 8 bases identical to TRBD2. Germline V gives CDR1 ENHRY, CDR2 SYGVKD. This CDR3 is 14 amino acids long. V shed 10 bases, J shed 0 bases, and the junction held 5 bases outside the gene matches. CDR3 bases: TGTGCCACGGGAAGCGGGAGCTCCTACAATGAGCAGTTCTTC. Protein: CATGSGSSYNEQFF.

The chain links TRBV18 to TRBJ2-7, with D possibly TRBD2 on 6 matching bases. This CDR3 has 14 residues. Per the germline V gene, CDR1 is KGHSH and CDR2 is LQKENI. V gave up 4 bases and J gave up 5 bases, with 15 bases separating them. Here the CDR3 DNA reads TGTGCCAGCTCACTAGGAGGGTTCAAGGACGAGCAGTACTTC. Translating gives CASSLGGFKDEQYF. The variable domain in full, completed from reference TRBV18 and TRBJ2-7, reads NAGVMQNPRHLVRRRGQEARLRCSPMKGHSHVYWYRQLPEEGLKFMVYLQKENIIDESGMPKERFSAEFPKEGPSILRIQQVVRGDSAAYFCASSLGGFKDEQYFGPGTRLTVT.

The chain joins TRBV5-1 to TRBJ1-1; D is undetermined. Trimming cost V 1 base and J 1 base, with 5 bases left between them. The CDR3 is made up of 13 amino acids. CDR1 and CDR2 (germline): SGHRS, YFSETQ. The CDR3, as DNA: TGCGCCAGCAGCTTGACGAGGAACACTGAAGCTTTCTTT. This codes for CASSLTRNTEAFF. Full variable domain (rest looked up from reference TRBV5-1 and TRBJ1-1): KAGVTQTPRYLIKTRGQQVTLSCSPISGHRSVSWYQQTPGQGLQFLFEYFSETQRNKGNFPGRFSGRQFSNSRSEMNVSTLELGDSALYLCASSLTRNTEAFFGQGTRLTVV.

This clone has more than one count but fewer than ten. The chain links TRBV6-4 to TRBJ2-5; no clear D gene. This CDR3 contains 15 residues. Germline V CDR1 and CDR2: MRHNA, SNTAGT. V was cut by 11 bases and J by 3 bases, with 22 bases left in between. The CDR3 region is CARPLNAVEKETQYF. The CDR3 nucleotides read TGTGCCCGACCCTTAAACGCAGTTGAAAAAGAGACCCAGTACTTC.

For this clone: The identical CDR3 is also encoded by other nucleotide sequences in the sample. This rearrangement joins TRBV5-1 to TRBJ2-1; TRBD1 matches at 8 bases. Germline loops: CDR1 SGHRS, CDR2 YFSETQ. Trimming took 4 bases from V and 8 from J; bases not matched to a gene: 11. The CDR3 has 15 amino acids. In nucleotides, the CDR3 is TGCGCCAGCAGCGGCGGGACAGGAGGCGTCGATGAGCAGTTCTTC. This codes for CASSGGTGGVDEQFF.

The chain uses TRBV23-1 and TRBJ1-5; D unresolved. TRBV23-1 is assigned to the ORF class and has an uncertain function. This CDR3 is built from 15 residues. Trimming cost V 4 bases and J 7 bases, with 17 bases left between them. This CDR3 reads CASSLPAIPHQPQHF. The CDR3, as DNA: TGCGCCAGCAGTCTACCGGCGATCCCCCACCAGCCCCAGCATTTT.

This chain links TRBV7-2 with TRBJ2-1, with D uncertain. Trimming shortened V by 4 bases and J by 4 bases, and 26 bases separated the two germline ends. This CDR3 has 19 residues. Germline lookup yields CDR1 SGHTA and CDR2 FQGNSA. The CDR3 spells CASSSRVVSRLSFYNEQFF. CDR3 nucleotides: TGTGCCAGCAGCTCTAGGGTGGTTTCTCGCCTTTCTTTTTACAATGAGCAGTTCTTC.

The gene calls are TRBV11-3 and TRBJ2-7; D is unclear. CDR3 length: 14 residues. The germline V gene encodes CDR1 SGHNT and CDR2 YENEEA. Trimming took off 1 base at V and 3 bases at J, with 10 bases between the two ends. The CDR3, as DNA: TGTGCCAGCAGCTTAGCCCACACTGGCTACGAGCAGTACTTC. Its translation is CASSLAHTGYEQYF.

The V call is TRBV4-2, the J call TRBJ2-7; D is undetermined. Trimming took off 6 bases at V and 1 base at J, with 16 bases between the two ends. Germline V gene sequence: CDR1 LGHNA, CDR2 YNFKEQ. The CDR3 has 15 residues. CDR3 loop: CASRTAAERSYEQYF. The DNA of the CDR3 is TGTGCCAGCAGAACGGCGGCGGAACGATCCTACGAGCAGTACTTC.